Shown below are 16 T cell receptor beta chains from a single sample sequenced in a study of cytomegalovirus exposure and HLA in healthy donors. Both 60 Vbeta primers and 13 Jbeta primers went into the PCR. TCRdb's copy holds only in-frame clones and misses some; the assay was immunoSEQ multiplex PCR. The repertoire has 95,000 to 150,000 clones, roughly 17% of them found once; the top ten carry roughly 3%. Input material: PBMCs. Receptors were obtained from a female donor in good health and CMV-seropositive.

The rearrangement links TRBV11-3 to TRBJ2-1, with 10 positions matching TRBD2. Trimming removed 5 bases from V and 0 bases from J; junction bases left unmatched: 7. Germline CDR1 is SGHNT and CDR2 is YENEEA. The CDR3 is made up of 17 amino acids. The CDR3, as DNA: TGTGCCAGCAGCCTACAACGGACTAGCGGCTCCTACAATGAGCAGTTCTTC. Protein: CASSLQRTSGSYNEQFF.

The chain is built from TRBV4-3 and TRBJ1-1, with TRBD1 matching over 8 bases. The CDR3 runs to 21 residues. Unmatched junction bases numbered 20, after V lost 0 bases and J lost 2 bases. Per the germline V gene, CDR1 is LGHNA and CDR2 is YSLEER. The CDR3 region is CASSQEAGQDVPPHSNTEAFF. CDR3 coding DNA: TGCGCCAGCAGCCAAGAGGCGGGACAGGACGTCCCTCCTCACTCTAACACTGAAGCTTTCTTT.

The chain couples TRBV6-5 to TRBJ1-5, with D perhaps TRBD1 (5 bases). Germline loops: CDR1 MNHEY, CDR2 SVGAGI. V lost 6 bases and J 0 bases, leaving 12 bases between the germline ends. The CDR3 length is 15 residues. DNA for the CDR3: TGTGCCAGCAGAAAACAGGTTTATAGCAATCAGCCCCAGCATTTT. It codes for CASRKQVYSNQPQHF.

This clone appeared a few times. CDR3 in DNA: TGCGCCAGCAGCCAAGCGACCCCGCTAGCGACCCTCTACAATGAGCAGTTCTTC. This gives the protein CASSQATPLATLYNEQFF. The genes are TRBV4-3 and TRBJ2-1; TRBD2 might be the D (6 bases). The V and J ends lost 1 base and 3 bases respectively, with 19 bases between them. The germline V gene has CDR1 LGHNA and CDR2 YSLEER. The CDR3 runs to 18 residues.

J is TRBJ2-3 and V is TRBV4-2; no firm D call. Germline lookup yields CDR1 LGHNA and CDR2 YNFKEQ. Trimming took off 0 bases at V and 6 bases at J, with 22 bases between the two ends. This CDR3 is built from 18 residues. In DNA, the CDR3 is TGTGCCAGCAGCCAAGAAGGTACCGGAGACTCCCTCCGTGATACGCAGTATTTT. This encodes CASSQEGTGDSLRDTQYF.

This clone was found a few times. V usage is TRBV29-1 and J usage is TRBJ2-5; 13 bases line up with TRBD2. CDR3 length equals 13 residues. CDR1 and CDR2 (germline): SQVTM, ANQGSEA. V lost 7 bases and J lost 2; bases outside the gene matches: 1. CDR3: CSEGLAGQETQYF. In DNA form, the CDR3 reads TGCAGCGAGGGACTAGCGGGACAAGAGACCCAGTACTTC.

This clone was recorded a few times. The chain is built from TRBV5-4 and TRBJ2-1; 8 positions agree with TRBD1. The J segment lost 10 bases and the V segment lost 4 bases, leaving 13 bases of the junction unmatched. The CDR3 sequence is 15 residues long. Germline V gene sequence: CDR1 SGHNT, CDR2 YYREEE (reference sequence). CDR3 sequence reads: CASSIKVTGGREQFF. The CDR3 DNA sequence: TGTGCCAGCAGCATCAAGGTTACAGGGGGAAGGGAGCAGTTCTTC.

This clone was detected only once. V usage is TRBV4-2 and J usage is TRBJ1-5, with TRBD1 matching 9 bases. The germline V gene has CDR1 LGHNA and CDR2 YNFKEQ. The ends lost 3 bases at V and 4 bases at J; junction bases unmatched: 10. CDR3 length equals 17 residues. CDR3 nucleotide sequence: TGTGCCAGCAGCCAGGACAGGGGCGGGAAAGGGAATCAGCCCCAGCATTTT. This encodes CASSQDRGGKGNQPQHF.

In its sample, this clone was seen a few times. The CDR3 protein is CASSSYRGRNSYEQYF. The CDR3 DNA is TGTGCCAGCAGCTCTTACAGGGGTCGAAACTCCTACGAGCAGTACTTC. The chain uses TRBV11-3 and TRBJ2-7, with 7 bases fitting TRBD1. The CDR3 covers 16 residues. V dropped 4 bases and J dropped 0; count of bases not matched to a gene: 9. CDR1 is SGHNT, CDR2 YENEEA, per germline.

This clone was observed a handful of times. This chain uses TRBV7-9 with TRBJ2-7; the match to TRBD2 covers 10 bases. With 5 bases clipped from V and 6 bases from J, the junction kept 4 bases outside the gene matches. Germline loops: CDR1 SEHNR, CDR2 FQNEAQ (reference sequence). There are 13 residues in the CDR3. CDR3 nucleotide sequence: TGTGCCAGCAGCCCTAGCGGGAGTCGCGAGCAGTACTTC. It translates to CASSPSGSREQYF.

This clone was detected a few times. The chain combines TRBV2 with TRBJ1-3; tentative D call: TRBD1 (5 bases). This CDR3 has 13 amino acids. Germline values: CDR1 SNHLY, CDR2 FYNNEI. Trimming removed 9 bases from V and 1 base from J, with 10 bases in between. CDR3 in amino acids: CARRGTSGNTIYF. CDR3 bases: TGTGCCAGAAGGGGCACTTCTGGAAACACCATATATTTT.

This clone has a handful of counts. The chain carries TRBV7-2 and TRBJ1-5; no clear D. V gave up 1 base and J gave up 4 bases, with 11 bases separating them. CDR1 SGHTA and CDR2 FQGNSA come from the germline V gene. The CDR3 is 15 residues long. The CDR3 protein is CASSLVNAPNQPQHF. The DNA for the CDR3 is TGTGCCAGCAGCTTAGTCAATGCGCCGAATCAGCCCCAGCATTTT.

The table lists this clone with a few counts. Here the CDR3 reads CASSPREEETQYF. CDR3 DNA sequence: TGTGCCAGCAGCCCACGGGAGGAAGAGACCCAGTACTTC. The V gene is TRBV5-4, the J gene TRBJ2-5; 7 bases agree with TRBD2. Germline V gene sequence: CDR1 SGHNT, CDR2 YYREEE (reference sequence). The CDR3 length is 13 residues. J gave up 3 bases and V 4 bases, and 3 bases lay outside the gene matches.

The V gene is TRBV5-1, the J gene TRBJ1-6; no firm D call. Germline V gene sequence: CDR1 SGHRS, CDR2 YFSETQ. V lost 4 bases to trimming and J lost 0 bases, with 17 bases between them. This CDR3 spans 18 amino acids. DNA for the CDR3: TGCGCCAGCAGCACACTCCCCGCGGCGAGCTCCTATAATTCACCCCTCCACTTT. This gives the protein CASSTLPAASSYNSPLHF.

The chain links TRBV7-2 to TRBJ1-4, with TRBD1 matching over 9 bases. Germline-derived CDR1 and CDR2 are SGHTA and FQGNSA. The CDR3 covers 14 residues. V was pared by 5 bases and J by 5 bases, with 3 bases of the junction left unmatched. CDR3 DNA: TGTGCCAGCAGCGGCGGGACAGGGAATGAAAAACTGTTTTTT. Its translation is CASSGGTGNEKLFF.

V usage is TRBV28 and J usage is TRBJ1-6; 9 bases match TRBD1. Germline loops: CDR1 MDHEN, CDR2 SYDVKM. V dropped 6 bases and J dropped 6; count of bases not matched to a gene: 6. This CDR3 is 15 amino acids long. CDR3 nucleotides: TGTGCCAGCAGCCTACAGGGGGCTGGTAATTCACCCCTCCACTTT. As protein: CASSLQGAGNSPLHF.